This T cell receptor (beta chain) comes out of a study of T cells in women clearing cervical HPV infection. Background on the study: Donors had HPV16-related CIN3 or worse; 2 had invasive cancer. Blood came at first lesion visit for cases, post-clearance for controls.

The CDR3 covers 14 residues. Germline lookup yields CDR1 SGHRS and CDR2 YFSETQ. J was trimmed by 7 bases and V by 0 bases; bases with no gene match: 4. MY09/MY11 PCR detected cervical HPV DNA; dot-blot assigned genotypes. Clones were sequenced by immunoSEQ multiplex PCR, and TCRdb holds only the in-frame ones, with some missing. The sample holds tens of thousands of clones. As to this clone: The CDR3 end falls 3 residues outside the read, so it is completed with the germline J gene.

This rearrangement joins TRBV5-1 to TRBJ2-5; 9 bases fit TRBD1. Source material: blood buffy coat. The clonotype comes from a woman between 18 and 69 years old with a cervical HPV16 infection that either progressed to CIN3+ or cleared (not recorded which). The CDR3 reads CASSLGDRVATQYF. CDR3 DNA (partial): TGCGCCAGCAGCTTGGGGGACAGGGTTGCGACC.